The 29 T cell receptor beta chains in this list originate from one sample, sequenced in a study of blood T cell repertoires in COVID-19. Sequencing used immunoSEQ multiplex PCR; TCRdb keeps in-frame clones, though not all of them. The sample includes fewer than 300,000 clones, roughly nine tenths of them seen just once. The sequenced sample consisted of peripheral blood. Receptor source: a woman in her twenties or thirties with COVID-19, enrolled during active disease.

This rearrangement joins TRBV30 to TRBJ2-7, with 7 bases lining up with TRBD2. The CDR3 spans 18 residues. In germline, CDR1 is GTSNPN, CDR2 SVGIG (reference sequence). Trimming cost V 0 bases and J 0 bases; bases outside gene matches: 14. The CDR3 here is CAWSVSVPAGEDSYEQYF. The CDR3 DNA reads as TGTGCCTGGAGTGTTTCGGTGCCGGCGGGGGAGGACTCCTACGAGCAGTACTTC.

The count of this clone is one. Written as DNA, the CDR3 is TGTGCCAGCAGCCAGGGGACAGGGCGAGATTGGGACACTGAAGCTTTCTTT. The encoded protein is CASSQGTGRDWDTEAFF. This rearrangement joins TRBV3-1 (or the pseudogene TRBV3-2) to TRBJ1-1; 9 nucleotides match TRBD1. J lost 3 bases, V lost 3 bases, and 11 bases had no gene match. CDR1 and CDR2 (germline): LGHDT, YNNKEL (reference sequence). This CDR3 spans 17 amino acids.

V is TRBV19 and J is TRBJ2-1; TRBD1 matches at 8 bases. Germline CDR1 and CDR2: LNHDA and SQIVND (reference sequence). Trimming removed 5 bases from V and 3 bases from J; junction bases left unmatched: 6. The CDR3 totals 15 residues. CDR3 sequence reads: CASSPDREGYNEQFF. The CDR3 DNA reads TGTGCCAGTAGTCCGGACAGGGAAGGCTACAATGAGCAGTTCTTC.

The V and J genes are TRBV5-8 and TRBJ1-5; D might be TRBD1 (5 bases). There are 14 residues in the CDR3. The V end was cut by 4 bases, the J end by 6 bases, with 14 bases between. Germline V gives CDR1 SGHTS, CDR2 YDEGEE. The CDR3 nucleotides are TGTGCCAGCAGCATAAGACAGTTGAGTCAGCCCCAGCATTTT. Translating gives CASSIRQLSQPQHF.

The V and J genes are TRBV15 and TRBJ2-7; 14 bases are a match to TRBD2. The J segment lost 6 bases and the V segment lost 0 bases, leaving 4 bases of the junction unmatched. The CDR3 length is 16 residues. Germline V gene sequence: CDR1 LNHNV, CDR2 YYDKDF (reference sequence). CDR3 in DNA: TGTGCCACCAGCAGAGAGGGACTAGCGGGGGCCTCCGAGCAGTACTTC. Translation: CATSREGLAGASEQYF.

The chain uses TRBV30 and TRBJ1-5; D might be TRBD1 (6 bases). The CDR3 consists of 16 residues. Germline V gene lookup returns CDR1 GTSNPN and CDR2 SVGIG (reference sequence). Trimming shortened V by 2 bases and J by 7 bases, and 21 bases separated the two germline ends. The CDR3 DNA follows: TGTGCCTGGAGTCAAGGGGGGGCAGGGGTAGGGCAGCCCCAGCATTTT. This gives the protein CAWSQGGAGVGQPQHF.

The CDR3: CASRQGNNEQFF. Written as DNA, the CDR3 is TGTGCCAGCAGACAGGGGAACAATGAGCAGTTCTTC. The chain employs TRBV12-3 or TRBV12-4 and TRBJ2-1; 7 bases align to TRBD1. The ends lost 6 bases at V and 5 bases at J; junction bases unmatched: 1. The CDR3 sequence is 12 residues long.

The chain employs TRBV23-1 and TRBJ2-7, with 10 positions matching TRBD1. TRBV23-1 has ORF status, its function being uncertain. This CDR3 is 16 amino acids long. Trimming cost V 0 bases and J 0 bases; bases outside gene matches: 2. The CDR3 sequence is CASSQSRQGASYEQYF. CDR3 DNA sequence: TGCGCCAGCAGTCAATCTAGACAGGGGGCCTCCTACGAGCAGTACTTC.

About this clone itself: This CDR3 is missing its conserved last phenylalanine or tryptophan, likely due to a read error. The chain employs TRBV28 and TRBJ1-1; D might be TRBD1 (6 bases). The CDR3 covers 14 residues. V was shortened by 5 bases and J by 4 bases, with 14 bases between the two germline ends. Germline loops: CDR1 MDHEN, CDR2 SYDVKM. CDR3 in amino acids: CASSPLRGGTEAFL. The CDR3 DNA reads TGTGCCAGCAGTCCTCTAAGGGGGGGCACTGAAGCTTTCCTT.

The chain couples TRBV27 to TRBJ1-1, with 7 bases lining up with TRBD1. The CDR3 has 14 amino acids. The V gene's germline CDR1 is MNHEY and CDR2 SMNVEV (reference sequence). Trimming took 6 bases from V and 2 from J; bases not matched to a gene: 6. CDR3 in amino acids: CASRGTAQNTEAFF. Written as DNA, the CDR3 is TGTGCCAGCAGGGGGACAGCCCAAAACACTGAAGCTTTCTTT.

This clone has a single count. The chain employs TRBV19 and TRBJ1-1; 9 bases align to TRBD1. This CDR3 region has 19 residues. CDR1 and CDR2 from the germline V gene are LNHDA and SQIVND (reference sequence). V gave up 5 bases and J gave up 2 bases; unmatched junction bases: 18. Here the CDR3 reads CASSPRPGQGRGSNTEAFF. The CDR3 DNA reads TGTGCCAGTAGTCCCAGACCGGGACAGGGACGGGGAAGCAACACTGAAGCTTTCTTT. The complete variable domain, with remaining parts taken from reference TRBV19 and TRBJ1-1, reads DGGITQSPKYLFRKEGQNVTLSCEQNLNHDAMYWYRQDPGQGLRLIYYSQIVNDFQKGDIAEGYSVSREKKESFPLTVTSAQKNPTAFYLCASSPRPGQGRGSNTEAFFGQGTRLTVV.

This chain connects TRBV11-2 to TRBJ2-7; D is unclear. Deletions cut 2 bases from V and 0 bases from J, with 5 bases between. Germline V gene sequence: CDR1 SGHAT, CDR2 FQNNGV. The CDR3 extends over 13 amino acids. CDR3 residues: CASSLSLSYEQYF. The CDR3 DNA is TGTGCCAGCAGCTTATCCCTCTCCTACGAGCAGTACTTC.

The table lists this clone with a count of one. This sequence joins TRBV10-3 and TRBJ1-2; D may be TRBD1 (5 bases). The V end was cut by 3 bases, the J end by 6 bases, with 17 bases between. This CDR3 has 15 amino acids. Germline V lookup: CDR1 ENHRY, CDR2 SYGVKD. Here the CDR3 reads CAISERGDGVDGYTF. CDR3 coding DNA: TGTGCCATCAGTGAACGGGGGGACGGAGTGGATGGCTACACCTTC.

This CDR3 is CASSDPGNEQFF. In nucleotides, the CDR3 is TGCGCCAGCAGTGATCCCGGCAATGAGCAGTTCTTC. This rearrangement joins TRBV10-2 to TRBJ2-1; D uncertain. The CDR3 spans 12 residues. Trimming stripped 3 bases from V and 6 bases from J, with 6 bases between. The V gene's germline CDR1 is WSHSY and CDR2 SAAADI.

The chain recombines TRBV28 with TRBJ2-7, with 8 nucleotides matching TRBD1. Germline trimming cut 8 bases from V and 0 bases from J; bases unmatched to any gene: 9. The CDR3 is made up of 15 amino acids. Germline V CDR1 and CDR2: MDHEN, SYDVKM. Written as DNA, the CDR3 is TGTGCCAGCGGTTCGGGACAGGCTAGCTCCTACGAGCAGTACTTC. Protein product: CASGSGQASSYEQYF.

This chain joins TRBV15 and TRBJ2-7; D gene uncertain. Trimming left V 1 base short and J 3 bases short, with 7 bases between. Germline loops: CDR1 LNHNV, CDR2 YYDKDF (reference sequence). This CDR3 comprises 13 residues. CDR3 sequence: CATSRVVGYEQYF. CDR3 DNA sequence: TGTGCCACCAGCAGAGTTGTCGGCTACGAGCAGTACTTC.

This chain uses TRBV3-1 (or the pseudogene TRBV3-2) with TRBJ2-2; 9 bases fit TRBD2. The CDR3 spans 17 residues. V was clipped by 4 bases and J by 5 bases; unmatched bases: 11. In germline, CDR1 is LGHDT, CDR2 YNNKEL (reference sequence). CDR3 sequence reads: CASSPNLGLAITGELFF. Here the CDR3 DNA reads TGTGCCAGCAGCCCCAACCTGGGACTAGCTATAACCGGGGAGCTGTTTTTT.

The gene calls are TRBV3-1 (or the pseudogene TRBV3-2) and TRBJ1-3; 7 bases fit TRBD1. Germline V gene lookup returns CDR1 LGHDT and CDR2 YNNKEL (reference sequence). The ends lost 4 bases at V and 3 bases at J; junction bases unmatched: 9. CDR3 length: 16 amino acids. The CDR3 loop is CASSRPRDSLGNTIYF. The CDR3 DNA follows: TGTGCCAGCAGCCGCCCTCGGGACAGCCTTGGAAACACCATATATTTT.

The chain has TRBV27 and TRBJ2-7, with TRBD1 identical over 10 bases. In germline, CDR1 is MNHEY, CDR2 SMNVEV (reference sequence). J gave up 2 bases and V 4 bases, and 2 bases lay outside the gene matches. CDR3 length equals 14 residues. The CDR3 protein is CASSSGQGPYEQYF. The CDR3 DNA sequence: TGTGCCAGCAGTTCGGGACAGGGGCCCTACGAGCAGTACTTC.

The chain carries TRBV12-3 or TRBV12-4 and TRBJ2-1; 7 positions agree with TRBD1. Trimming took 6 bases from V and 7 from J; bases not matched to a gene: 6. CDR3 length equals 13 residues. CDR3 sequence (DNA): TGTGCCAGCAGCAAGGGCAGGGGGAATGAGCAGTTCTTC. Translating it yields CASSKGRGNEQFF.

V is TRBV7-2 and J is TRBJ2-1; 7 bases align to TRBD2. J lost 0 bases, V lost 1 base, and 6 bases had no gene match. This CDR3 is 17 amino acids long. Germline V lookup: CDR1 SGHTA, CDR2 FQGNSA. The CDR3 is CASSLVAGVSSYNEQFF. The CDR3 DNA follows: TGTGCCAGCAGCTTAGTTGCGGGAGTTAGCTCCTACAATGAGCAGTTCTTC.

The CDR3 coding sequence is TGTGCCAGCTCACCACCTGAGCGGACAGGGGGCAACTATGGCTACACCTTC. Amino acids: CASSPPERTGGNYGYTF. This chain uses TRBV18 with TRBJ1-2; 11 bases match TRBD1. The CDR3 runs 17 residues. V lost 0 bases and J lost 2; bases outside the gene matches: 5. Germline CDR1 reads KGHSH; CDR2 reads LQKENI. Using reference TRBV18 and TRBJ1-2 for the parts outside the CDR3, the full variable domain is NAGVMQNPRHLVRRRGQEARLRCSPMKGHSHVYWYRQLPEEGLKFMVYLQKENIIDESGMPKERFSAEFPKEGPSILRIQQVVRGDSAAYFCASSPPERTGGNYGYTFGSGTRLTVV.

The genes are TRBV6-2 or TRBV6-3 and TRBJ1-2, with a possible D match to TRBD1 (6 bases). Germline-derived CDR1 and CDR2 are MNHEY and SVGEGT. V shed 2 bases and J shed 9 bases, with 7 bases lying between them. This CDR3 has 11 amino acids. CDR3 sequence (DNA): TGTGCCAGCAGTTACCAGGGGAGCTACACCTTC. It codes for CASSYQGSYTF.

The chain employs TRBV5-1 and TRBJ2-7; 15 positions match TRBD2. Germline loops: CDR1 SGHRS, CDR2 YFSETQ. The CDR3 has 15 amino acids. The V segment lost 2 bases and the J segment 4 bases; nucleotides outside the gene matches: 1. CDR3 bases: TGCGCCAGCAGCTTCGGGACTAGCGGGAGGTACGAGCAGTACTTC. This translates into CASSFGTSGRYEQYF.

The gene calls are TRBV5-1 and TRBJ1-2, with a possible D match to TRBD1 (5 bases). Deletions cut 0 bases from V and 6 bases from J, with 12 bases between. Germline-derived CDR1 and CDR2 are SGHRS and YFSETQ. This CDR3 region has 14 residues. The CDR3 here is CASSLGTSSDGYTF. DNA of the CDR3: TGCGCCAGCAGCTTGGGGACAAGCTCGGATGGCTACACCTTC.

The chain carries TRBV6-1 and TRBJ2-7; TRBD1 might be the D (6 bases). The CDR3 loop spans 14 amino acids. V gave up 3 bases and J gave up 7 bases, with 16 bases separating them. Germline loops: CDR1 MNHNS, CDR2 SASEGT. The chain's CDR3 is CASSDGQGIIEQYF. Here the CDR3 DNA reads TGTGCCAGCAGTGACGGGCAGGGGATTATTGAGCAGTACTTC.

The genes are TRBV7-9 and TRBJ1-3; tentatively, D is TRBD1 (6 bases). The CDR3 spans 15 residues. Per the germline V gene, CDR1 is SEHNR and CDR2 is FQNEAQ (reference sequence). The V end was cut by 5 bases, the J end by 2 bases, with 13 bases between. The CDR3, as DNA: TGTGCCAGCAGCCCCGAGCGGGACACTGGAAACACCATATATTTT. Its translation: CASSPERDTGNTIYF.

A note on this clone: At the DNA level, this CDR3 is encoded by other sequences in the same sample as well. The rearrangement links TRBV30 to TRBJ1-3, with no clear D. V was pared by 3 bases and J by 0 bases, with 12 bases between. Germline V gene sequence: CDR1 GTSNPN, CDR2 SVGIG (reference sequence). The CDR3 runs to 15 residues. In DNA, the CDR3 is TGTGCCTGGAGAGGAGGGCTCCCCTCTGGAAACACCATATATTTT. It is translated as CAWRGGLPSGNTIYF.

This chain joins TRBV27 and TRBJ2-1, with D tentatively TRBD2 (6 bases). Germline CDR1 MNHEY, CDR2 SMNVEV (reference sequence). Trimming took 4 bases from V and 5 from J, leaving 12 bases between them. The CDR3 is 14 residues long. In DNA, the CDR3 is TGTGCCAGCAGTTCCAGGCTAGCGAACAATGAGCAGTTCTTC. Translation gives CASSSRLANNEQFF.